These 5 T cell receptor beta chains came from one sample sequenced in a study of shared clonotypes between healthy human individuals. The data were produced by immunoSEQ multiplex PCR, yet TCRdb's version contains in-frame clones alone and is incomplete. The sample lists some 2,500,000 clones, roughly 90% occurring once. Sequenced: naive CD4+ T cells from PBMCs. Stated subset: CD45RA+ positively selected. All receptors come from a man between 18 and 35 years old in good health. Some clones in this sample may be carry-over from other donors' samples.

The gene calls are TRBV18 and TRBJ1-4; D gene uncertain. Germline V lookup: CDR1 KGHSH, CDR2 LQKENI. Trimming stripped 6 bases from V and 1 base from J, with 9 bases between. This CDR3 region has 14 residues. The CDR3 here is CASSQRGTNEKLFF. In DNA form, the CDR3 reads TGTGCCAGCTCCCAGCGGGGAACTAATGAAAAACTGTTTTTT.

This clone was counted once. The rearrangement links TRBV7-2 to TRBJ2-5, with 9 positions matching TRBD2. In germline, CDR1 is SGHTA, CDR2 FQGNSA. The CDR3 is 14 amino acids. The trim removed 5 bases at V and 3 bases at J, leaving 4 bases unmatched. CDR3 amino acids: CASSVQRGEETQYF. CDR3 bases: TGTGCCAGCAGCGTGCAGCGGGGGGAAGAGACCCAGTACTTC.

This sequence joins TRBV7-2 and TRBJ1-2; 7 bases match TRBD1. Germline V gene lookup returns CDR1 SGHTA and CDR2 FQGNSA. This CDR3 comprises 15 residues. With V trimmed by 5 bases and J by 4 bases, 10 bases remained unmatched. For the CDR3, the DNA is TGTGCCAGCAGCCGATCACAGTCAGGGGGCTATGGCTACACCTTC. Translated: CASSRSQSGGYGYTF.

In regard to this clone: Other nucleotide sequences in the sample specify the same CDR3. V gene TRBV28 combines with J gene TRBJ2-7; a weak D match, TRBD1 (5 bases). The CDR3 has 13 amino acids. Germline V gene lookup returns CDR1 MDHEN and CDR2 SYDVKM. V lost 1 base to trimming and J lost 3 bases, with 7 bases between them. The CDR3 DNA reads TGTGCCAGCAGTTTATCAGGGATCTACGAGCAGTACTTC. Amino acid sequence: CASSLSGIYEQYF.

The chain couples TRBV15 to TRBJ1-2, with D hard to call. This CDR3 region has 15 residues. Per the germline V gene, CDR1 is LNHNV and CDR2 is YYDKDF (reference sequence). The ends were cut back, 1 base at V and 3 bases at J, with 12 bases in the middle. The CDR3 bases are TGTGCCACCAGCAGAGGTCCGGGTCTGGACTATGGCTACACCTTC. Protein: CATSRGPGLDYGYTF.